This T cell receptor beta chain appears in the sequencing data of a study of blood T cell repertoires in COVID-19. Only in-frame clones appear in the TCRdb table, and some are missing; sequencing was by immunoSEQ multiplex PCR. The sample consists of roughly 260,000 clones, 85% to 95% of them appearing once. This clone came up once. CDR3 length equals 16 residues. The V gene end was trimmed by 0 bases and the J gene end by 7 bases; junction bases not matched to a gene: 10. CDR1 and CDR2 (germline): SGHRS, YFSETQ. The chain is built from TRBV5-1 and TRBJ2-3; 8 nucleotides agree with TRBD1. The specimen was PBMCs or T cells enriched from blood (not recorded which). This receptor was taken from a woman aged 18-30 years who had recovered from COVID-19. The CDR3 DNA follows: TGCGCCAGCAGCTTGGGGGGACAGGCGATGGCTCATACGCAGTATTTT. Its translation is CASSLGGQAMAHTQYF.